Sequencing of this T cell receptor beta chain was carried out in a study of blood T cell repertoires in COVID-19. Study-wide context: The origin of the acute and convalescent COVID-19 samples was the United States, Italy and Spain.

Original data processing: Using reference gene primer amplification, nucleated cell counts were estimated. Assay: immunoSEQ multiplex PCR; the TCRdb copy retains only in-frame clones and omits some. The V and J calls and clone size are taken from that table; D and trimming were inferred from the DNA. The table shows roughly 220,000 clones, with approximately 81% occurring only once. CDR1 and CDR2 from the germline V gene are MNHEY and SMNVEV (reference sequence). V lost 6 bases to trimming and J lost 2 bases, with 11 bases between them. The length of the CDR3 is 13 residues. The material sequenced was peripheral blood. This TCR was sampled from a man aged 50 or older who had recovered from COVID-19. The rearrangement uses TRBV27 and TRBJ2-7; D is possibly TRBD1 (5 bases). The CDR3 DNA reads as TGTGCCAGCAGCAACAAGGGGCCCTACGAGCAGTACTTC. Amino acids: CASSNKGPYEQYF.